Presented here are 25 T cell receptor beta chains from one specimen sequenced in a study of blood T cell repertoires in COVID-19. This table comes from immunoSEQ multiplex PCR, and its TCRdb copy is limited to in-frame clones, with some not included. The data show about 180,000 clones, approximately 92% seen once. Sequences were obtained from PBMCs or T cells enriched from blood (not recorded which). The receptors here all came from a woman aged 35 to 49 with acute COVID-19.

For the CDR3, the DNA is TGTGCCAGCAGGACGACAGGGATGAGCACTGAAGCTTTCTTT. Amino acids: CASRTTGMSTEAFF. The chain employs TRBV7-9 and TRBJ1-1, with 7 nucleotides matching TRBD1. With 6 bases clipped from V and 4 bases from J, the junction kept 8 bases outside the gene matches. CDR3 length equals 14 residues. Germline V gene sequence: CDR1 SEHNR, CDR2 FQNEAQ (reference sequence).

The V gene is TRBV5-6, the J gene TRBJ2-4; D perhaps matches TRBD1 (5 bases). V dropped 0 bases and J dropped 5 bases, with 6 bases sitting between them. Germline CDR1 reads SGHDT; CDR2 reads YYEEEE. The CDR3 loop spans 13 amino acids. CDR3 region: CASSLGGENIQYF. The CDR3 DNA sequence: TGTGCCAGCAGCTTGGGGGGCGAAAACATTCAGTACTTC.

The chain carries TRBV30 and TRBJ1-4, with D unclear. This CDR3 contains 18 residues. The V and J ends lost 1 base and 0 bases respectively, with 18 bases between them. CDR1 GTSNPN and CDR2 SVGIG come from the germline V gene (reference sequence). The CDR3 loop reads CAWSASGKAFATNEKLFF. Here the CDR3 DNA reads TGTGCCTGGAGTGCCTCGGGAAAGGCCTTTGCAACTAATGAAAAACTGTTTTTT.

The J gene is TRBJ1-3, the V gene TRBV4-3; D uncertain. The germline gives CDR1 LGHNA, CDR2 YSLEER. Trimming removed 0 bases at V and 0 bases at J, with 15 bases between. CDR3 length equals 18 residues. The CDR3 bases are TGCGCCAGCAGCCAAGATCGGAATGAGGCCTACTCTGGAAACACCATATATTTT. It yields the protein CASSQDRNEAYSGNTIYF.

The genes are TRBV10-3 and TRBJ1-3; D unclear. The CDR3 spans 15 residues. CDR1 and CDR2 from the germline V gene are ENHRY and SYGVKD. The ends were cut back, 4 bases at V and 4 bases at J, with 14 bases in the middle. The DNA of the CDR3 is TGTGCCATCAGTGCCCCTGGAGGAGAAGGAAACACCATATATTTT. Translation: CAISAPGGEGNTIYF.

Only one count was recorded for this clone. The chain recombines TRBV18 with TRBJ2-2; D perhaps matches TRBD1 (6 bases). Trimming left V 2 bases short and J 4 bases short, with 11 bases between. CDR1 is KGHSH and CDR2 is LQKENI in the germline V gene. CDR3 size: 15 residues. CDR3: CASSPAGVGTGELFF. The CDR3 DNA is TGTGCCAGCTCACCAGCAGGGGTCGGCACCGGGGAGCTGTTTTTT.

This chain links TRBV7-8 with TRBJ2-5; 11 bases map to TRBD2. Germline lookup yields CDR1 SGHVS and CDR2 FQNEAQ. Germline trimming cut 1 base from V and 1 base from J; bases unmatched to any gene: 5. The CDR3 length is 17 residues. CDR3 nucleotide sequence: TGTGCCAGCAGCTTAGTGGCTGGGACTAGCGGCCAAGAGACCCAGTACTTC. Residues: CASSLVAGTSGQETQYF. Together with reference TRBV7-8 and TRBJ2-5, the CDR3 gives the full variable domain: GAGVSQSPRYKVAKRGQDVALRCDPISGHVSLFWYQQALGQGPEFLTYFQNEAQLDKSGLPSDRFFAERPEGSVSTLKIQRTQQEDSAVYLCASSLVAGTSGQETQYFGPGTRLLVL.

The rearrangement uses TRBV6-5 and TRBJ1-1; the match to TRBD1 covers 9 bases. The germline CDR1 and CDR2 sequences are MNHEY and SVGAGI. The trim removed 2 bases at V and 4 bases at J, leaving 2 bases unmatched. This CDR3 has 14 amino acids. CDR3 coding DNA: TGTGCCAGCAGTTACGGGACAGGGAGCACTGAAGCTTTCTTT. Amino acids: CASSYGTGSTEAFF.

The CDR3 protein is CASRLTDGYSPLHF. Written as DNA, the CDR3 is TGTGCCAGCAGGCTTACAGATGGGTATTCACCCCTCCACTTT. The V call is TRBV2, the J call TRBJ1-6; D gene uncertain. V was trimmed by 6 bases and J by 8 bases, leaving 14 bases between them. The CDR3 consists of 14 residues. CDR1 SNHLY and CDR2 FYNNEI come from the germline V gene. The entire variable domain, with the rest obtained from reference TRBV2 and TRBJ1-6, is as follows: EPEVTQTPSHQVTQMGQEVILRCVPISNHLYFYWYRQILGQKVEFLVSFYNNEISEKSEIFDDQFSVERPDGSNFTLKIRSTKLEDSAMYFCASRLTDGYSPLHFGNGTRLTVT.

V usage is TRBV10-3 and J usage is TRBJ2-7; TRBD1 aligns across 9 bases. Germline CDR1 reads ENHRY; CDR2 reads SYGVKD. The CDR3 consists of 14 residues. V trimming: 4 bases; J trimming: 2 bases; junction bases outside the gene matches: 3. The CDR3 reads CAISGQGGAYEQYF. In DNA, the CDR3 is TGTGCCATCAGTGGACAGGGGGGCGCCTACGAGCAGTACTTC.

This chain uses TRBV7-2 with TRBJ1-4; 8 bases align to TRBD1. The CDR3 sequence is 15 residues long. Germline CDR1 reads SGHTA; CDR2 reads FQGNSA. V gave up 5 bases and J gave up 0 bases; unmatched junction bases: 2. CDR3 in DNA: TGTGCCAGCAGCGCGACAGGGGCAACTAATGAAAAACTGTTTTTT. Translating gives CASSATGATNEKLFF.

The J gene is TRBJ1-6, the V gene TRBV6-5; no reliable D call. Germline CDR1 is MNHEY and CDR2 is SVGAGI. The CDR3 length is 14 residues. Deletions cut 7 bases from V and 6 bases from J, with 13 bases between. The CDR3 region is CASTGRTINSPLHF. CDR3 sequence (DNA): TGTGCCAGCACGGGGAGGACCATTAATTCACCCCTCCACTTT.

The CDR3 loop reads CASSRQGVYF. For the CDR3, the DNA is TGTGCCAGCAGCAGACAGGGGGTGTACTTC. This chain links TRBV21-1 with TRBJ2-5; the DNA was not used to check the table's D call, TRBD1. TRBV21-1 is noted as a pseudogene. The CDR3 is 10 residues long.

This clone has just one count. V gene TRBV2 combines with J gene TRBJ2-1, with D maybe TRBD1 (5 bases). With 4 bases removed from V and 0 bases from J, the gap between germline ends came to 10 bases. This CDR3 has 15 residues. The germline CDR1 and CDR2 sequences are SNHLY and FYNNEI. The CDR3 region is CASSGGRDSYNEQFF. CDR3 DNA sequence: TGTGCCAGCAGTGGGGGCAGGGACTCCTACAATGAGCAGTTCTTC.

The rearrangement uses TRBV28 and TRBJ2-3; 13 nucleotides line up with TRBD2. J lost 5 bases, V lost 6 bases, and 17 bases had no gene match. Germline V gives CDR1 MDHEN, CDR2 SYDVKM. This CDR3 has 19 amino acids. The CDR3 spells CASSTSGGGSTGIVDTQYF. The CDR3 DNA reads as TGTGCCAGCAGCACTAGCGGGGGGGGTAGCACGGGGATTGTAGATACGCAGTATTTT.

The V call is TRBV12-3 or TRBV12-4, the J call TRBJ2-3, with D unresolved. CDR3 size: 13 residues. V was trimmed by 5 bases and J by 4 bases, leaving 10 bases between them. The CDR3 coding sequence is TGTGCCAGCAGTACCCGACATGCAGATACGCAGTATTTT. It codes for CASSTRHADTQYF.

The rearrangement uses TRBV29-1 and TRBJ1-3; 8 bases match TRBD1. The CDR3 contains 13 residues. The J segment lost 4 bases and the V segment lost 7 bases, leaving 6 bases of the junction unmatched. The germline V gene encodes CDR1 SQVTM and CDR2 ANQGSEA. CDR3 in DNA: TGCAGCGCAGAGACAGGGGACGGAAACACCATATATTTT. Protein product: CSAETGDGNTIYF.

J is TRBJ1-6 and V is TRBV6-5; 7 bases map to TRBD1. Germline V lookup: CDR1 MNHEY, CDR2 SVGAGI. The J segment lost 6 bases and the V segment lost 6 bases, leaving 8 bases of the junction unmatched. This CDR3 has 15 amino acids. The CDR3 is CASRRQGTINSPLHF. For the CDR3, the DNA is TGTGCCAGCAGAAGACAGGGAACTATTAATTCACCCCTCCACTTT.

V gene TRBV7-2 combines with J gene TRBJ2-1; TRBD2 aligns across 10 bases. Germline loops: CDR1 SGHTA, CDR2 FQGNSA. This CDR3 is 16 amino acids long. V was clipped by 5 bases and J by 8 bases; unmatched bases: 12. CDR3: CASSPTGLAGAHEQFF. The CDR3 nucleotides are TGTGCCAGCAGCCCGACCGGGCTAGCGGGAGCCCATGAGCAGTTCTTC. Filled out from reference TRBV7-2 and TRBJ2-1, the complete variable domain reads GAGVSQSPSNKVTEKGKDVELRCDPISGHTALYWYRQSLGQGLEFLIYFQGNSAPDKSGLPSDRFSAERTGGSVSTLTIQRTQQEDSAVYLCASSPTGLAGAHEQFFGPGTRLTVL.

This chain's CDR3 is CSVDTGGRTDTQYF. In DNA, the CDR3 is TGCAGCGTGGATACGGGGGGGCGCACAGATACGCAGTATTTT. V is TRBV29-1 and J is TRBJ2-3; 8 bases align to TRBD2. The CDR3 contains 14 residues. From germline, CDR1 is SQVTM and CDR2 ANQGSEA. The trim removed 6 bases at V and 1 base at J, leaving 6 bases unmatched.

The chain has TRBV4-1 and TRBJ1-5; 9 nucleotides match TRBD1. The CDR3 is 15 residues long. Germline CDR1 and CDR2: MGHRA and YSYEKL. Trimming cost V 5 bases and J 5 bases; bases outside gene matches: 7. DNA of the CDR3: TGCGCCAGCAGCTTCCGCCGGGACAGGGATCAGCCCCAGCATTTT. It translates to CASSFRRDRDQPQHF.

The chain links TRBV5-4 to TRBJ2-3, with 9 bases identical to TRBD1. The V gene's germline CDR1 is SGHNT and CDR2 YYREEE (reference sequence). With V trimmed by 4 bases and J by 5 bases, 5 bases remained unmatched. This CDR3 has 14 residues. The CDR3 sequence: CASSRDRVEDTQYF. The DNA for the CDR3 is TGTGCCAGCAGCCGGGACAGGGTTGAAGATACGCAGTATTTT.

This chain uses TRBV6-5 with TRBJ1-2; the D is unclear. Per germline, CDR1 MNHEY and CDR2 SVGAGI. This CDR3 region has 14 residues. V gave up 7 bases and J gave up 6 bases, with 18 bases separating them. This chain's CDR3 is CASTKGSLRDGYTF. CDR3 nucleotides: TGTGCCAGCACCAAAGGTAGTCTCCGGGATGGCTACACCTTC.

V and J are TRBV6-2 or TRBV6-3 and TRBJ2-3; D may be TRBD2 (5 bases). CDR3 length equals 14 residues. The germline gives CDR1 MNHEY, CDR2 SVGEGT. V dropped 4 bases and J dropped 5 bases, with 13 bases sitting between them. The CDR3 spells CASSLNGVIDTQYF. The CDR3 bases are TGTGCCAGCAGTTTGAACGGGGTCATAGATACGCAGTATTTT.

J is TRBJ2-2 and V is TRBV14; D call uncertain. The CDR3 extends over 16 amino acids. The V end was cut by 1 base, the J end by 1 base, with 10 bases between. Looked up from germline, CDR1 is SGHDN and CDR2 is FVKESK. CDR3 residues: CASSQGWQRNTGELFF. In DNA form, the CDR3 reads TGTGCCAGCAGCCAAGGTTGGCAGCGGAACACCGGGGAGCTGTTTTTT.